The 3 T cell receptor beta chains below were found in one sample sequenced in a study of blood T cell repertoires in COVID-19. TCRdb's copy holds only in-frame clones and misses some; the assay was immunoSEQ multiplex PCR. The sample carries 300,000 to 350,000 clones, approximately 90% recorded once. The sequenced material came from peripheral blood. The receptors were gathered from an older woman with COVID-19, enrolled during active disease.

The J gene is TRBJ1-2, the V gene TRBV7-9, with D unclear. The germline V and J ends were trimmed by 8 bases and 4 bases, with 17 bases remaining between them. CDR3 length: 14 residues. Germline loops: CDR1 SEHNR, CDR2 FQNEAQ (reference sequence). In nucleotides, the CDR3 is TGTGCCAGCTCATATCACAGTGTGGCCTATGGCTACACCTTC. This translates into CASSYHSVAYGYTF. Combining the CDR3 with reference TRBV7-9 and TRBJ1-2 gives the whole variable domain DTGVSQNPRHKITKRGQNVTFRCDPISEHNRLYWYRQTLGQGPEFLTYFQNEAQLEKSRLLSDRFSAERPKGSFSTLEIQRTEQGDSAMYLCASSYHSVAYGYTFGSGTRLTVV.

This clone was seen once. V usage is TRBV30 and J usage is TRBJ2-6; no definite D call. The CDR3 is 16 residues long. V lost 2 bases, J lost 0 bases, and 11 bases lay in between. From germline, CDR1 is GTSNPN and CDR2 SVGIG (reference sequence). The CDR3: CAWSLQSFSGANVLTF. The CDR3 nucleotides are TGTGCCTGGAGTCTCCAGTCTTTCTCTGGGGCCAACGTCCTGACTTTC.

V usage is TRBV6-1 and J usage is TRBJ1-5; no definite D call. The ends were cut back, 1 base at V and 6 bases at J, with 10 bases in the middle. From germline, CDR1 is MNHNS and CDR2 SASEGT. The length of the CDR3 is 14 residues. In nucleotides, the CDR3 is TGTGCCAGCAGTGAAGGACTGGGGAGTCAGCCCCAGCATTTT. This sequence encodes CASSEGLGSQPQHF.